Listed here are 7 T cell receptor beta chains from one sample, sequenced in a study of lymphopenia after photon versus proton radiotherapy (dated by TCRdb to about 2019). Libraries were made using the immunoSEQ multiplex PCR assay. TCRdb provides this immuneACCESS table in a form limited to in-frame rearrangements. Some clones are lacking; in checked studies, under half of them reflect an unresolved V gene, and why the rest are absent is not known. The table for this sample lists 50,000 to 60,000 clones; about 92% of them were counted only once. Approximately 19% of the sample is in the top ten clones. The specimen was peripheral blood, collected from a patient treated with photon-based radiotherapy. These receptors came from a woman aged 35 to 49 with cholangiocarcinoma.

The chain joins TRBV5-4 to TRBJ2-7, with a possible D match to TRBD1 (6 bases). Germline assignment: CDR1 SGHNT and CDR2 YYREEE (reference sequence). Trimming stripped 0 bases from V and 7 bases from J, with 11 bases between. This CDR3 spans 13 amino acids. CDR3 nucleotides: TGTGCCAGCAGCTTGGAGGGACATTCGGAGCAGTACTTC. Residues: CASSLEGHSEQYF.

V usage is TRBV29-1 and J usage is TRBJ2-7, with TRBD1 identical over 9 bases. Per germline, CDR1 SQVTM and CDR2 ANQGSEA. The CDR3 loop spans 13 amino acids. V shed 5 bases, J shed 1 base, and the junction held 3 bases outside the gene matches. The CDR3 DNA reads TGCAGCGTTACAGGGGGCCAATCCTACGAGCAGTACTTC. Its protein product is CSVTGGQSYEQYF.

This clone came up once. The chain has TRBV7-2 and TRBJ2-3; D perhaps matches TRBD1 (7 bases). Per germline, CDR1 SGHTA and CDR2 FQGNSA. Trimming cost V 3 bases and J 3 bases, with 10 bases left between them. The CDR3 consists of 14 residues. The CDR3 region is CASSFQGGTDTQYF. Written as DNA, the CDR3 is TGTGCCAGCAGCTTTCAGGGGGGTACAGATACGCAGTATTTT.

This clone was counted once. The gene calls are TRBV6-5 and TRBJ2-1, with TRBD2 matching 13 bases. V lost 3 bases, J lost 7 bases, and 3 bases stayed unmatched. Germline V gene data show CDR1 as MNHEY and CDR2 as SVGAGI. This CDR3 is 15 amino acids long. The CDR3 nucleotides read TGTGCCAGCAGTTATGGGACTAGCGGGATTAATGAGCAGTTCTTC. This translates into CASSYGTSGINEQFF.

V and J are TRBV5-1 and TRBJ2-5, with D possibly called TRBD1 or TRBD2 (6 bases each). The CDR3 loop spans 16 amino acids. The germline V gene has CDR1 SGHRS and CDR2 YFSETQ. V was pared by 4 bases and J by 5 bases, with 21 bases between. CDR3 nucleotides: TGCGCCAGCAGCCAATCCGGCGGGACAACGGGCGAGACCCAGTACTTC. Translation gives CASSQSGGTTGETQYF.

This clone was recorded only once. The chain links TRBV9 to TRBJ1-3; a weak D match, TRBD1 (6 bases). From germline, CDR1 is SGDLS and CDR2 YYNGEE. Trimming pared 4 bases from V and 0 bases from J, leaving 14 bases between. This CDR3 comprises 16 residues. The CDR3 region has the DNA TGTGCCAGCAGCCTCAGAACAGGGTCCTCTGGAAACACCATATATTTT. It yields the protein CASSLRTGSSGNTIYF.

The rearrangement joins TRBV6-5 to TRBJ2-7; 8 bases align to TRBD2. The CDR3 loop spans 15 amino acids. The germline V gene has CDR1 MNHEY and CDR2 SVGAGI. After removal of 5 bases from V and 0 bases from J, the junction contained 6 bases not matched to a gene. The CDR3 spells CASSLSGAVSYEQYF. In DNA form, the CDR3 reads TGTGCCAGCAGTCTTAGCGGGGCCGTCTCCTACGAGCAGTACTTC.